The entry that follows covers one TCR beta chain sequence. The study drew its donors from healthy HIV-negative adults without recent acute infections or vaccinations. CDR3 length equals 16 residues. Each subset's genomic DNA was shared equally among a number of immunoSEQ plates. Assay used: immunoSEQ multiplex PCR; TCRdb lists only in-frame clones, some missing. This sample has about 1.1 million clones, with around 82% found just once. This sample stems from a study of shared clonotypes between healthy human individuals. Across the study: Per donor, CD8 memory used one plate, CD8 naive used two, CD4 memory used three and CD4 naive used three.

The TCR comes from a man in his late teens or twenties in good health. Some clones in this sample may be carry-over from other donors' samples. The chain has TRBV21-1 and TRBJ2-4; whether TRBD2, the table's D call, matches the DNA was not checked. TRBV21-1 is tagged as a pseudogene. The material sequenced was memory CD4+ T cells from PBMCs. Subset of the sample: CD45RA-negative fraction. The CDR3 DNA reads TGTGCCAGCAGCTACTCCGGGACTAACCCTAGATACATTCAGTACTTC. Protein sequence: CASSYSGTNPRYIQYF.